This passage covers 30 T cell receptor beta chains from one sample sequenced in a study of neurological immune-mediated disorders. MiXCR was run by TCRdb on the 5' RACE reads, yielding one entry per CDR3 protein. Altogether tens of thousands of distinct CDR3 sequences are present, approximately 10% being singletons, with the ten largest covering under 2%. The source material was PBMCs. Receptors originate from a man in his forties or fifties in good health.

The chain couples TRBV20-1 to TRBJ2-3, with D possibly being TRBD1 (6 bases). Trimming removed 0 bases at V and 3 bases at J, with 10 bases between. Germline values: CDR1 DFQATT, CDR2 SNEGSKA (reference sequence). This CDR3 comprises 14 residues. The CDR3 nucleotides read TGCAGTGCTAGAGAACAGGGCGGTACAGATACGCAGTATTTT. It codes for CSAREQGGTDTQYF.

This clonotype was seen repeatedly, ten times or more. This rearrangement joins TRBV27 to TRBJ2-5; 8 bases agree with TRBD2. Germline-derived CDR1 and CDR2 are MNHEY and SMNVEV (reference sequence). There are 16 residues in the CDR3. The V segment lost 2 bases and the J segment 1 base; nucleotides outside the gene matches: 6. CDR3 region: CASSLSSGILQETQYF. CDR3 DNA: TGTGCCAGCAGTTTAAGTAGCGGGATTCTCCAAGAGACCCAGTACTTC.

This clonotype was seen repeatedly, ten times or more. This chain links TRBV7-9 with TRBJ2-1; D perhaps matches TRBD2 (6 bases). The CDR3 covers 15 residues. Between the trimmed V and J ends, which lost 7 bases and 6 bases, there was a span of 19 bases. The V gene's germline CDR1 is SEHNR and CDR2 FQNEAQ (reference sequence). CDR3 residues: CASILSEGGRNEQFF. The CDR3 DNA follows: TGTGCCAGCATCCTCTCGGAGGGAGGACGCAATGAGCAGTTCTTC.

In its sample, this clonotype was seen many times. The chain couples TRBV10-3 to TRBJ1-1; D possibly corresponds to TRBD1 (6 bases). V was clipped by 10 bases and J by 0 bases, with 15 bases between them. The CDR3 extends over 14 amino acids. Germline CDR1 ENHRY, CDR2 SYGVKD. CDR3 in DNA: TGTGCCACTTCGGGGGGCGGTTTGAACACTGAAGCTTTCTTT. It yields the protein CATSGGGLNTEAFF.

In this sample, this clonotype turned up many times. The J gene is TRBJ2-3, the V gene TRBV27, with D uncertain. The CDR3 loop spans 14 amino acids. V was pared by 2 bases and J by 0 bases, with 6 bases between. CDR1 MNHEY and CDR2 SMNVEV come from the germline V gene (reference sequence). The CDR3 loop reads CASSLGFSTDTQYF. As DNA, the CDR3 is TGTGCCAGCAGTTTAGGGTTTAGCACAGATACGCAGTATTTT.

This clonotype has a count of ten or more. V usage is TRBV5-5 and J usage is TRBJ1-2; unclear D gene. Germline CDR1 is SGHKS and CDR2 is YYEKEE (reference sequence). V was shortened by 1 base and J by 5 bases, with 15 bases between the two germline ends. The CDR3 covers 15 residues. The CDR3 DNA reads as TGTGCCAGCAGCTTGTCACCGCAAGATTTTTATGGCTACACCTTC. It codes for CASSLSPQDFYGYTF.

This clonotype occurred many times. The chain employs TRBV7-3 and TRBJ2-3; 11 nucleotides line up with TRBD2. Germline V lookup: CDR1 SGHTA, CDR2 FQGTGA. Losses at the gene ends were 5 bases for V and 0 bases for J; bases not matched to a gene: 4. The CDR3 contains 16 residues. The CDR3 loop reads CASSLTSGISTDTQYF. The DNA for the CDR3 is TGTGCCAGCAGCCTGACTAGCGGGATAAGCACAGATACGCAGTATTTT.

This clonotype was counted ten times or more. V and J are TRBV11-2 and TRBJ1-2; 7 positions match TRBD1. This CDR3 contains 14 residues. V shed 3 bases, J shed 8 bases, and the junction held 9 bases outside the gene matches. Germline V lookup: CDR1 SGHAT, CDR2 FQNNGV. The chain's CDR3 is CASSFSGTAVGYTF. CDR3 in DNA: TGTGCCAGCAGCTTTTCCGGGACAGCTGTGGGCTACACCTTC.

The chain links TRBV7-2 to TRBJ1-2, with D tentatively TRBD1 (5 bases). Germline values: CDR1 SGHTA, CDR2 FQGNSA. There are 13 residues in the CDR3. V was clipped by 5 bases and J by 8 bases, with 15 bases between them. CDR3: CASSRDPTIGYTF. In nucleotides, the CDR3 is TGTGCCAGCAGCCGGGACCCCACTATAGGCTACACCTTC.

The chain is built from TRBV20-1 and TRBJ2-7; TRBD2 matches at 8 bases. The CDR3 length is 15 residues. V lost 3 bases, J lost 2 bases, and 9 bases stayed unmatched. Germline CDR1 and CDR2: DFQATT and SNEGSKA (reference sequence). The CDR3: CSARAPGLEPYEQYF. CDR3 in DNA: TGCAGTGCTAGGGCCCCGGGACTAGAGCCCTACGAGCAGTACTTC.

This clonotype came up many times. V gene TRBV10-3 combines with J gene TRBJ2-7; the D gene is possibly TRBD2 (5 bases). Germline lookup yields CDR1 ENHRY and CDR2 SYGVKD. The CDR3 contains 15 residues. The germline V and J ends were trimmed by 4 bases and 2 bases, with 15 bases remaining between them. The CDR3 region is CAISAPAGKTYEQYF. Written as DNA, the CDR3 is TGTGCCATCAGTGCCCCCGCCGGGAAGACCTACGAGCAGTACTTC.

A note on this clonotype: Germline is not matched at one junction end, which may reflect a read error. The chain recombines TRBV2 with TRBJ2-2; 9 bases are a match to TRBD1. Germline CDR1 and CDR2: SNHLY and FYNNEI. The CDR3 consists of 17 residues. Here the CDR3 DNA reads TGTGGCAGCAGTGCGTCCCACAGGGGGCTGTGGACCGGGGAGCTGTTTTTT. Its protein is CGSSASHRGLWTGELFF.

Remarks on this clonotype: Germline and junction disagree at one end, which may indicate a read error. The chain combines TRBV28 with TRBJ2-7, with D perhaps assigned TRBD1 or TRBD2 (5 bases each). Germline V CDR1 and CDR2: MDHEN, SYDVKM. There are 15 residues in the CDR3. The CDR3 spells CARSFFGGSSYEQYF. CDR3 in DNA: TGTGCCAGAAGTTTCTTTGGGGGAAGCTCCTACGAGCAGTACTTC.

This clonotype was counted at least ten times. CDR3: CASSQAGTALSYEQYF. DNA of the CDR3: TGTGCCAGCAGCCAAGCCGGGACAGCCCTGTCCTACGAGCAGTACTTC. V and J are TRBV5-6 and TRBJ2-7; 7 bases map to TRBD1. The length of the CDR3 is 16 residues. Looked up from germline, CDR1 is SGHDT and CDR2 is YYEEEE. The J segment lost 1 base and the V segment lost 4 bases, leaving 11 bases of the junction unmatched.

This clonotype was counted at least ten times. The chain recombines TRBV9 with TRBJ2-7; D possibly corresponds to TRBD2 (6 bases). This CDR3 is 14 amino acids long. V was trimmed by 0 bases and J by 2 bases, leaving 9 bases between them. Germline assignment: CDR1 SGDLS and CDR2 YYNGEE. CDR3 DNA sequence: TGTGCCAGCAGCGTAGGGGACTCCCCCTACGAGCAGTACTTC. As protein: CASSVGDSPYEQYF.

This clonotype was seen ten or more times. The chain uses TRBV7-9 and TRBJ2-2, with D perhaps given as TRBD1 or TRBD2 (6 bases each). V was trimmed by 4 bases and J by 5 bases, leaving 17 bases between them. The CDR3 is made up of 16 amino acids. The V gene's germline CDR1 is SEHNR and CDR2 FQNEAQ (reference sequence). The CDR3 DNA follows: TGTGCCAGCAGCTCCTCCGGGGGCGCACAAACCGGGGAGCTGTTTTTT. This gives the protein CASSSSGGAQTGELFF. The entire variable domain, with the rest obtained from reference TRBV7-9 and TRBJ2-2, is as follows: DTGVSQNPRHKITKRGQNVTFRCDPISEHNRLYWYRQTLGQGPEFLTYFQNEAQLEKSRLLSDRFSAERPKGSFSTLEIQRTEQGDSAMYLCASSSSGGAQTGELFFGEGSRLTVL.

This clonotype appeared many times. This chain joins TRBV15 and TRBJ2-7, with 8 bases matching TRBD2. V lost 0 bases to trimming and J lost 7 bases; unmatched junction nucleotides: 14. CDR1 and CDR2 (germline): LNHNV, YYDKDF (reference sequence). This CDR3 comprises 17 residues. The CDR3 sequence: CATSREDKGGRTGEQYF. The CDR3 nucleotides are TGTGCCACCAGCAGAGAGGATAAGGGCGGGAGGACTGGGGAGCAGTACTTC.

This clonotype came up many times. The chain employs TRBV2 and TRBJ2-1, with 9 bases fitting TRBD1. V trimming: 10 bases; J trimming: 0 bases; junction bases outside the gene matches: 10. The CDR3 sequence is 16 residues long. From germline, CDR1 is SNHLY and CDR2 FYNNEI. CDR3 DNA sequence: TGTGCCATAGGACAGGGGACCTCAAGCTCCTACAATGAGCAGTTCTTC. The encoded protein is CAIGQGTSSSYNEQFF.

This clonotype was recorded at least ten times. V and J are TRBV18 and TRBJ2-7; no firm D call. Germline V gene sequence: CDR1 KGHSH, CDR2 LQKENI. The CDR3 sequence is 14 residues long. Trimming stripped 5 bases from V and 0 bases from J, with 11 bases between. In DNA, the CDR3 is TGTGCCAGCTCATTTGTCCCTTCCTCCTACGAGCAGTACTTC. Translated, it gives CASSFVPSSYEQYF.

Ten or more counts support this clonotype. This chain joins TRBV20-1 and TRBJ2-7, with no clear D. The germline V gene encodes CDR1 DFQATT and CDR2 SNEGSKA (reference sequence). The CDR3 extends over 12 amino acids. V was clipped by 4 bases and J by 3 bases, with 10 bases between them. Here the CDR3 DNA reads TGCAGTGCTATCGACAACCACTACGAGCAGTACTTC. Protein sequence: CSAIDNHYEQYF.

This clonotype was counted many times. CDR3 protein: CSARGVAGLAIASYNEQFF. For the CDR3, the DNA is TGCAGTGCTAGAGGGGTAGCGGGGCTGGCCATTGCCAGCTACAATGAGCAGTTCTTC. This chain links TRBV20-1 with TRBJ2-1; TRBD2 agrees at 8 bases. CDR3 length equals 19 residues. The junction had 17 bases not matched to a gene; V was cut back by 1 base and J by 3 bases. Germline loops: CDR1 DFQATT, CDR2 SNEGSKA (reference sequence).

This clonotype was recorded at least ten times. The chain joins TRBV20-1 to TRBJ1-6; D remains ambiguous. Germline CDR1 reads DFQATT; CDR2 reads SNEGSKA (reference sequence). The CDR3 has 14 amino acids. V was cut by 5 bases and J by 6 bases, with 14 bases left in between. The CDR3 sequence is CSALGGGVNSPLHF. The CDR3 region has the DNA TGCAGTGCTCTGGGAGGTGGGGTTAATTCACCCCTCCACTTT.

This clonotype was recorded at least ten times. This sequence joins TRBV7-9 and TRBJ2-3, with a tentative D call TRBD2 (5 bases). The germline V gene encodes CDR1 SEHNR and CDR2 FQNEAQ (reference sequence). This CDR3 spans 16 amino acids. Trimming took off 2 bases at V and 2 bases at J, with 14 bases between the two ends. CDR3 nucleotides: TGTGCCAGCAGCTTACCAGTGGGGAGCCCCACAGATACGCAGTATTTT. Residues: CASSLPVGSPTDTQYF.

This clonotype was observed at least ten times. The chain joins TRBV29-1 to TRBJ2-3; D might be TRBD2 (6 bases). The CDR3 sequence is 12 residues long. The V and J ends lost 4 bases and 5 bases respectively, with 10 bases between them. The germline V gene has CDR1 SQVTM and CDR2 ANQGSEA. This CDR3 reads CSVVQGGDTQYF. In DNA form, the CDR3 reads TGCAGCGTTGTGCAGGGAGGAGATACGCAGTATTTT.

In this sample, this clonotype turned up many times. The chain couples TRBV20-1 to TRBJ2-3; 13 bases line up with TRBD2. The CDR3 extends over 16 amino acids. Germline CDR1 and CDR2: DFQATT and SNEGSKA (reference sequence). V was clipped by 7 bases and J by 5 bases; unmatched bases: 12. CDR3 coding DNA: TGCAGTGTAATGGGGCGACTAGCGGGAGGCAGAGATACGCAGTATTTT. This codes for CSVMGRLAGGRDTQYF.

The table lists this clonotype with many counts. The chain couples TRBV28 to TRBJ1-4, with D hard to call. The CDR3 is made up of 13 amino acids. The V end was cut by 7 bases, the J end by 5 bases, with 11 bases between. Per germline, CDR1 MDHEN and CDR2 SYDVKM. The CDR3 loop reads CASKPQLNEKLFF. In nucleotides, the CDR3 is TGTGCCAGCAAGCCACAGTTAAATGAAAAACTGTTTTTT.

The table lists this clonotype with many counts. The V and J genes are TRBV30 and TRBJ1-4; D may be TRBD1 (5 bases). Trimming took off 3 bases at V and 6 bases at J, with 8 bases between the two ends. The germline V gene encodes CDR1 GTSNPN and CDR2 SVGIG (reference sequence). The length of the CDR3 is 12 residues. Written as DNA, the CDR3 is TGTGCCTGGAGCAGGGAAGATGAAAAACTGTTTTTT. It encodes CAWSREDEKLFF.

There are a few counts of this clonotype. V is TRBV5-6 and J is TRBJ2-7, with D possibly being TRBD2 (7 bases). Germline CDR1 reads SGHDT; CDR2 reads YYEEEE. The ends were cut back, 0 bases at V and 5 bases at J, with 18 bases in the middle. The CDR3 totals 16 residues. The DNA of the CDR3 is TGTGCCAGCAGCTTGGTTCACGACGGGGGGCAGGACGAGCAGTACTTC. It yields the protein CASSLVHDGGQDEQYF.

This clonotype has ten or more counts. The chain carries TRBV3-1 and TRBJ1-6; the D gene is possibly TRBD1 (5 bases). Deletions cut 5 bases from V and 10 bases from J, with 9 bases between. This CDR3 comprises 12 residues. Per germline, CDR1 LGHDT and CDR2 YNNKEL (reference sequence). The CDR3 here is CASSGEGSPLHF. The CDR3 DNA follows: TGTGCCAGCAGCGGGGAGGGGTCACCCCTCCACTTT.

Regarding this clonotype: It may be a read error: a sequence one base away is much more abundant. The chain couples TRBV29-1 to TRBJ2-5; D might be TRBD1 (6 bases). The CDR3 runs to 12 residues. The germline V gene encodes CDR1 SQVTM and CDR2 ANQGSEA. Trimming left V 8 bases short and J 9 bases short, with 19 bases between. The CDR3 DNA reads TGCAGCCTCAACAGGGTCGGTGAGGCCCAGTACTTC. This sequence encodes CSLNRVGEAQYF.